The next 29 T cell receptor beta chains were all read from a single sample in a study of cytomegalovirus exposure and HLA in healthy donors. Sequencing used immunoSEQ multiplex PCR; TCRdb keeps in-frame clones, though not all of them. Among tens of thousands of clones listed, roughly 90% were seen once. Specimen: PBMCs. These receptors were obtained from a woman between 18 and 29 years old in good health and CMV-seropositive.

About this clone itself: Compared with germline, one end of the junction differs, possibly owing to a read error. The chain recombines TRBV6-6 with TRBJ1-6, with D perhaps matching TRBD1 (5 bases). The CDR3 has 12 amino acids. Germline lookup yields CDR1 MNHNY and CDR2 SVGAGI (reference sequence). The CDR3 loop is CASSGGVSPPHF. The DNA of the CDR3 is TGTGCCAGCAGTGGAGGGGTATCACCCCCCCACTTT.

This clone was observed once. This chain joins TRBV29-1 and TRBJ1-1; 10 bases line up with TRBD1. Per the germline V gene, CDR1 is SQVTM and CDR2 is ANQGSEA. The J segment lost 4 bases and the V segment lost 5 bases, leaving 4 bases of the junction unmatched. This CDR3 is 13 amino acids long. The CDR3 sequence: CSVIRTGGTEAFF. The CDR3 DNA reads TGCAGCGTTATACGGACAGGGGGCACTGAAGCTTTCTTT.

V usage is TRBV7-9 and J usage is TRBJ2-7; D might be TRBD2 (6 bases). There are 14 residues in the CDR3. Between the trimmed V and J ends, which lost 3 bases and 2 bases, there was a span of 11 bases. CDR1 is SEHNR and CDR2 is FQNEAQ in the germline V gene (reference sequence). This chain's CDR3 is CASSLEGPTYEQYF. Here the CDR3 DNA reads TGTGCCAGCAGCTTGGAGGGGCCAACCTACGAGCAGTACTTC.

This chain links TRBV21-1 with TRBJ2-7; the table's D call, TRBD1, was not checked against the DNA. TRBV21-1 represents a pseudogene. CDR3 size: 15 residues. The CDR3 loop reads CASTPSGTGSYEQYF. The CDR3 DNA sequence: TGTGCCAGCACCCCGAGTGGGACAGGCTCCTACGAGCAGTACTTC.

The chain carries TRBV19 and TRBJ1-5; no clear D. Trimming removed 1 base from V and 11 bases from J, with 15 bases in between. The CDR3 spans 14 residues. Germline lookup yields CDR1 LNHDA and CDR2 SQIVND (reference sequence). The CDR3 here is CASSIAGAGRAQHF. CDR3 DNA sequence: TGTGCCAGTAGTATAGCAGGAGCGGGGAGAGCCCAGCATTTT. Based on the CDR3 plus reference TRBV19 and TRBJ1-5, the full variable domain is DGGITQSPKYLFRKEGQNVTLSCEQNLNHDAMYWYRQDPGQGLRLIYYSQIVNDFQKGDIAEGYSVSREKKESFPLTVTSAQKNPTAFYLCASSIAGAGRAQHFGDGTRLSIL.

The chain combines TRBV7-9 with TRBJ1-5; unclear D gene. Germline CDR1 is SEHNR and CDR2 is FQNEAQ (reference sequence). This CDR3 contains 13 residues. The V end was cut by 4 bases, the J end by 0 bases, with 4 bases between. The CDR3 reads CASSSGSNQPQHF. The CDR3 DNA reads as TGTGCCAGCAGCTCAGGTAGCAATCAGCCCCAGCATTTT.

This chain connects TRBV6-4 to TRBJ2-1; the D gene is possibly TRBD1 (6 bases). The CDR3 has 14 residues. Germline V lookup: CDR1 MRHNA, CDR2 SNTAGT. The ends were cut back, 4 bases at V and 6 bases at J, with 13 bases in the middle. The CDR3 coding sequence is TGTGCCAGCAGTGCCGGAACAGGGTCCAATGAGCAGTTCTTC. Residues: CASSAGTGSNEQFF.

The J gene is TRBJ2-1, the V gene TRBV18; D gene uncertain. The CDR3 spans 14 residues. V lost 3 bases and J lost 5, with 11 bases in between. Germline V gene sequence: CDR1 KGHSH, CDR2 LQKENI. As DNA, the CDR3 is TGTGCCAGCTCACCCCCGCTCGGAGACAATGAGCAGTTCTTC. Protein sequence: CASSPPLGDNEQFF.

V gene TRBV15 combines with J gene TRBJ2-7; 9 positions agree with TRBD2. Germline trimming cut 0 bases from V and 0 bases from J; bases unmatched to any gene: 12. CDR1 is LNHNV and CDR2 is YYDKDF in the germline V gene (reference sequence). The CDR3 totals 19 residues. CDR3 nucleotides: TGTGCCACCAGCAGAGATCTCGGGAGACTAGCGGTTATCTCCTACGAGCAGTACTTC. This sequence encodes CATSRDLGRLAVISYEQYF.

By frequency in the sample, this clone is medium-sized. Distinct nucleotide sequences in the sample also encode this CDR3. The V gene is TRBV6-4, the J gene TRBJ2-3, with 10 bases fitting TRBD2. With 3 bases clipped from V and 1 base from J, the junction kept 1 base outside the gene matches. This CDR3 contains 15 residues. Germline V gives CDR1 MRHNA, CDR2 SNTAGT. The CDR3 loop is CASSEGTSGTDTQYF. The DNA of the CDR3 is TGTGCCAGCAGTGAGGGGACTAGCGGCACAGATACGCAGTATTTT.

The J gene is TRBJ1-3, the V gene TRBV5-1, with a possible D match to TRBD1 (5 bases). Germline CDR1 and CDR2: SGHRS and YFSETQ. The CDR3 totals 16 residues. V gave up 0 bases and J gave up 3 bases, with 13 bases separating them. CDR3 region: CASSLVGGVRGNTIYF. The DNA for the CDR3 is TGCGCCAGCAGCTTGGTTGGGGGGGTCCGTGGAAACACCATATATTTT.

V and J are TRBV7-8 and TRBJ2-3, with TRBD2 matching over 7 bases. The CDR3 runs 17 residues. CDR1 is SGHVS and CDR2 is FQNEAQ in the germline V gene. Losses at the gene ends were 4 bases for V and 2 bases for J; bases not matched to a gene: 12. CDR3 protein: CASSSPREAADTDTQYF. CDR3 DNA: TGTGCCAGCAGCTCCCCCCGGGAGGCGGCGGACACAGATACGCAGTATTTT.

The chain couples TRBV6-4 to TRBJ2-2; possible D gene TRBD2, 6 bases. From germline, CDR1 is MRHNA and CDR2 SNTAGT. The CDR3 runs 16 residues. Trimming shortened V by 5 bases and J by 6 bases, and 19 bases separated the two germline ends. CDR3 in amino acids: CASSLEAGSTSGELFF. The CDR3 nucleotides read TGTGCCAGCAGTCTAGAGGCGGGAAGCACGTCCGGGGAGCTGTTTTTT.

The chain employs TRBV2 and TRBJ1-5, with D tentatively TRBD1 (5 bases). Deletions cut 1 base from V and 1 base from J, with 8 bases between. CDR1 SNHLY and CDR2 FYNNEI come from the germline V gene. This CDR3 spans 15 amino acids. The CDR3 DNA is TGTGCCAGCAGTGAAGGCGGGGCCAGCAATCAGCCCCAGCATTTT. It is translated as CASSEGGASNQPQHF.

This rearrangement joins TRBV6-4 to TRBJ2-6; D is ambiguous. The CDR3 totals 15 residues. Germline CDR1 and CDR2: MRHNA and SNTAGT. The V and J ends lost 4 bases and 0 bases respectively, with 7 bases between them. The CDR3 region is CASSVEFSGANVLTF. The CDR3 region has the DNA TGTGCCAGCAGTGTAGAGTTCTCTGGGGCCAACGTCCTGACTTTC.

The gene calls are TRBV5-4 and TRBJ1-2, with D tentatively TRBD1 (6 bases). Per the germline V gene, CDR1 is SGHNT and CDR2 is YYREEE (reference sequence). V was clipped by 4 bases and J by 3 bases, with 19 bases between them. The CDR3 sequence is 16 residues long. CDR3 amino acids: CASSIQGRGHHYGYTF. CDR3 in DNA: TGTGCCAGCAGCATCCAGGGGAGAGGTCATCACTATGGCTACACCTTC.

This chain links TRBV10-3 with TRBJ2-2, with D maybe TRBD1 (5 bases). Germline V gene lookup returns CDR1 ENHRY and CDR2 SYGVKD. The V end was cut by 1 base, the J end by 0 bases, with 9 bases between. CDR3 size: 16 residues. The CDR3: CAISELEQANTGELFF. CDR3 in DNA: TGTGCCATCAGTGAGTTGGAACAGGCGAACACCGGGGAGCTGTTTTTT.

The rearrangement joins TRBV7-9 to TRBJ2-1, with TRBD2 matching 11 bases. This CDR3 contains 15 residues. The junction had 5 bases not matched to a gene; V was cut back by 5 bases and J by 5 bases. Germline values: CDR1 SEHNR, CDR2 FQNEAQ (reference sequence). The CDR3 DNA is TGTGCCAGCAGCCCTAGCGGGGGGCCCAACAATGAGCAGTTCTTC. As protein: CASSPSGGPNNEQFF.

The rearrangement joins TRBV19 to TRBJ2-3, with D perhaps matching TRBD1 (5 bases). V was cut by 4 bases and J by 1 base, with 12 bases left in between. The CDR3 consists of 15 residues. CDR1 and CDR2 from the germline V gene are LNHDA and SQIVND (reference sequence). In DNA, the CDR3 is TGTGCCAGTAGTACCAGGGCAGTACGCACAGATACGCAGTATTTT. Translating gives CASSTRAVRTDTQYF.

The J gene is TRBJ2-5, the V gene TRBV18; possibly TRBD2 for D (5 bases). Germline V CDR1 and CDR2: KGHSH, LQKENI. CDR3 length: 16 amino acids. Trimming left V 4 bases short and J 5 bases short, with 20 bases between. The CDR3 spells CASSQSDFTLGETQYF. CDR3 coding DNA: TGTGCCAGCTCACAGTCGGACTTCACGTTAGGGGAGACCCAGTACTTC.

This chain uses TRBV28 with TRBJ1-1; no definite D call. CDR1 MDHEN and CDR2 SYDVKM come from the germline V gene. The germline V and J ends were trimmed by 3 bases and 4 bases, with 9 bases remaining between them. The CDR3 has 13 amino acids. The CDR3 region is CASSFLAGTEAFF. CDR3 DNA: TGTGCCAGCAGTTTTCTTGCGGGCACTGAAGCTTTCTTT. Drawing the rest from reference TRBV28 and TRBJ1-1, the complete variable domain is DVKVTQSSRYLVKRTGEKVFLECVQDMDHENMFWYRQDPGLGLRLIYFSYDVKMKEKGDIPEGYSVSREKKERFSLILESASTNQTSMYLCASSFLAGTEAFFGQGTRLTVV.

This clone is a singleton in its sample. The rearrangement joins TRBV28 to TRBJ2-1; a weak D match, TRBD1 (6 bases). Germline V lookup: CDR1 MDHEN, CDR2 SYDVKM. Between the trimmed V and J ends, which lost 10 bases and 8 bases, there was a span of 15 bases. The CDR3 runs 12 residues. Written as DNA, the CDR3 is TGTGCCACAGGGGACCCGACGGATGAGCAGTTCTTC. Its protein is CATGDPTDEQFF.

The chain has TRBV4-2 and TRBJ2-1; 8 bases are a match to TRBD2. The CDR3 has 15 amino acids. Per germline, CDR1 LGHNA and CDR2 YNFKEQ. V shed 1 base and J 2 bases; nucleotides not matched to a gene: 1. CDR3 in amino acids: CASSQGSGAYNEQFF. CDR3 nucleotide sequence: TGTGCCAGCAGCCAAGGTAGCGGGGCCTACAATGAGCAGTTCTTC.

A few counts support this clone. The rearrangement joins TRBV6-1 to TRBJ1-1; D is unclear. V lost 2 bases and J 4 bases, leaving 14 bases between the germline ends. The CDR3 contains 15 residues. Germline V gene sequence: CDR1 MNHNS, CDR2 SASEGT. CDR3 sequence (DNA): TGTGCCAGCAGTGAATCGCCCGAGGGAGGCACTGAAGCTTTCTTT. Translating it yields CASSESPEGGTEAFF.

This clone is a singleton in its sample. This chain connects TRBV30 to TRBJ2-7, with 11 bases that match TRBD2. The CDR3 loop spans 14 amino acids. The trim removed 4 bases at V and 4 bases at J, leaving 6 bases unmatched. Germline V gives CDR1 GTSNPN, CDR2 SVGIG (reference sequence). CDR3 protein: CAWMAGTSGYEQYF. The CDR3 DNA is TGTGCCTGGATGGCCGGGACTAGCGGTTACGAGCAGTACTTC.

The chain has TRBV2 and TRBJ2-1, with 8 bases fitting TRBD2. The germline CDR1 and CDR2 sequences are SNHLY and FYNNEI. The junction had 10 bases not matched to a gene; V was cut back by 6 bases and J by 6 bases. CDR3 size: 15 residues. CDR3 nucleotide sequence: TGTGCCAGCAGACCCGGGACCGGGGGGGGCAATGAGCAGTTCTTC. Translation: CASRPGTGGGNEQFF. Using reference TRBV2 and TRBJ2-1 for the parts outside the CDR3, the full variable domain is EPEVTQTPSHQVTQMGQEVILRCVPISNHLYFYWYRQILGQKVEFLVSFYNNEISEKSEIFDDQFSVERPDGSNFTLKIRSTKLEDSAMYFCASRPGTGGGNEQFFGPGTRLTVL.

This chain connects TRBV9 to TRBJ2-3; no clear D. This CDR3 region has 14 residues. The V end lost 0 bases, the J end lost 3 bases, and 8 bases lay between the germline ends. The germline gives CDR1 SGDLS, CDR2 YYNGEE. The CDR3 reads CASSVEPRTDTQYF. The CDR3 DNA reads TGTGCCAGCAGCGTAGAACCCCGGACAGATACGCAGTATTTT.

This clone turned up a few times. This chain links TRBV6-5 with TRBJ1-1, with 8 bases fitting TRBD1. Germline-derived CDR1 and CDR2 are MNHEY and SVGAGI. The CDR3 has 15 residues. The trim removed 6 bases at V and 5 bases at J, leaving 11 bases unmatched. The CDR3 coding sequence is TGTGCCAGCAGCATCGACTGGACAGGGAGGACTGAAGCTTTCTTT. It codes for CASSIDWTGRTEAFF.

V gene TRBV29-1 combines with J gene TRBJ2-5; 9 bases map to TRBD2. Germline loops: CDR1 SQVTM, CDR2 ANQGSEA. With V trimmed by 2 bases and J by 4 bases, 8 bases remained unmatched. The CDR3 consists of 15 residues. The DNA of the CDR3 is TGCAGCGTTGAATTTCTAGCGGGAAAGGCAGAGACCCAGTACTTC. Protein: CSVEFLAGKAETQYF. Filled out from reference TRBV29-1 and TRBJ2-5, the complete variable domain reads SAVISQKPSRDICQRGTSLTIQCQVDSQVTMMFWYRQQPGQSLTLIATANQGSEATYESGFVIDKFPISRPNLTFSTLTVSNMSPEDSSIYLCSVEFLAGKAETQYFGPGTRLLVL.